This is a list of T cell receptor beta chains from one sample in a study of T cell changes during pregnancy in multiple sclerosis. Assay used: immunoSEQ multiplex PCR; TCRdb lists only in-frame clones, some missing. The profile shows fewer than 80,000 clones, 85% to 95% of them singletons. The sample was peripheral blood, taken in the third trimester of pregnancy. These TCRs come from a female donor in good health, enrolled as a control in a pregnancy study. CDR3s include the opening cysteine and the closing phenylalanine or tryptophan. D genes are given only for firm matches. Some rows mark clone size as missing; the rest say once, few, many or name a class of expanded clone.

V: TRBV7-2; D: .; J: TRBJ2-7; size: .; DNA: TGTGCCAGCAGGAGAGGGCCGACCTACGAGCAGTACTTC; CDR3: CASRRGPTYEQYF
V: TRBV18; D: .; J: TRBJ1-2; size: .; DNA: TGTGCCAGCTCAACCACCTCTGGACAGCTATTTTTGTCACTTGGCTACACCTTC; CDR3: CASSTTSGQLFLSLGYTF
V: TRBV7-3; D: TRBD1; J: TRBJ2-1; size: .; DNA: TGTGCCAGCAGCTTAAATCCGGGACAGGGGCTGGATGAGCAGTTCTTC; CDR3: CASSLNPGQGLDEQFF
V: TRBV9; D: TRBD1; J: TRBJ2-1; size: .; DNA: TGTGCCAGCAGCGTATTTCAGGGGGCGAATGAGCAGTTCTTC; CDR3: CASSVFQGANEQFF
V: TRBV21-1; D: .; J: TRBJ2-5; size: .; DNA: TGTGCCAGCAGACGGGGGGGAGAGACCCTAACCGTGGAGACCCAGTACTTC; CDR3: CASRRGGETLTVETQYF
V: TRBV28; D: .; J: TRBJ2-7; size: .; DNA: TGTGCCTATGGGACTGACTCCTACGAGCAGTACTTC; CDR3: CAYGTDSYEQYF
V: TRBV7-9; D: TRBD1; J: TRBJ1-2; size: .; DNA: TGTGCCAGCAGCCGCGACAGGGACTATGGCTACACCTTC; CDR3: CASSRDRDYGYTF
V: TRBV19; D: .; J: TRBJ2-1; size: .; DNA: TGTGCCAGTAGTATAGACGCCCGGACAGAAGGTCAGTTCTTC; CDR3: CASSIDARTEGQFF
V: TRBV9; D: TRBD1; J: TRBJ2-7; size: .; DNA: TGTGCCAGCAGCGCCCCGGGACAGGGTTACGAGCAGTACTTC; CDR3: CASSAPGQGYEQYF
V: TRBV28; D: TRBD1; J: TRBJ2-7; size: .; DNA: TGTGCCAGCCCCCGGGACAGCAACTACGAGCAGTACTTC; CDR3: CASPRDSNYEQYF
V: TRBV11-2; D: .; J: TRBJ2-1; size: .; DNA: TGTGCCAGCAGCTTAGATCTAGGAGGCGTTGGTGAGCAGTTCTTC; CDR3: CASSLDLGGVGEQFF
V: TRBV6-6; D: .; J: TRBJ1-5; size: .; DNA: TGTGCCAGCAGCCCACCGACAGACAATCAGCCCCAGCATTTT; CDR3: CASSPPTDNQPQHF
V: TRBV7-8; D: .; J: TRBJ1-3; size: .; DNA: TGTGCCAGCAGCTTATCTTCTCACACCATATATTTT; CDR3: CASSLSSHTIYF
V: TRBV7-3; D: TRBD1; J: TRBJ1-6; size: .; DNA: TGTGCCAGCAGCTCCACCGGGACAGATAATTCACCCCTCCACTTT; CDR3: CASSSTGTDNSPLHF
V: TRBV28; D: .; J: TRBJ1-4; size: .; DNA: TGTGCCAGCAGTGCCCCCAGGAGGGCTAATGAAAAACTGTTTTTT; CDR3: CASSAPRRANEKLFF
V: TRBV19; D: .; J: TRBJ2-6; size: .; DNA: TGTGCCAGTAGTATGGTACTGAGCTCTGGGGCCAACGTCCTGACTTTC; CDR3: CASSMVLSSGANVLTF
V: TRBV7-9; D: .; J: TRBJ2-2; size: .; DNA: TGTGCCAGCAGCCACCAGCGGAACACCGGGGAGCTGTTTTTT; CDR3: CASSHQRNTGELFF
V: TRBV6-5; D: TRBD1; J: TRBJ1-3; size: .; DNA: TGTGCCAGCAAAAAGGGGGCACTATCTGGAAACACCATATATTTT; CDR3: CASKKGALSGNTIYF
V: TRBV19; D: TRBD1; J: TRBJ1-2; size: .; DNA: TGTGCCAGTAGTATAGATCGCTCAGGGGGCCGGGGCTACACCTTC; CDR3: CASSIDRSGGRGYTF
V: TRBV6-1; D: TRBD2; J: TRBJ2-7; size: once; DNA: TGTGCCAGCAGTGAAAGGACTAGCGGGAGCTCCTACGAGCAGTACTTC; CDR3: CASSERTSGSSYEQYF
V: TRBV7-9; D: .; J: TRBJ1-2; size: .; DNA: TGTGCCAGCAGCTACGGGGGGAACTATGGCTACACCTTC; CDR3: CASSYGGNYGYTF
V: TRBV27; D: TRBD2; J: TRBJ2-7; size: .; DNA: TGTGCCAGCAGTTTATCGCAAGGTCGGGAGGGTGACGAGCAGTACTTC; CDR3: CASSLSQGREGDEQYF
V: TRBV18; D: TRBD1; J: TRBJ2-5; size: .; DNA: TGTGCCAGCTCACCGGGACAGATCCAAGAGACCCAGTACTTC; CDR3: CASSPGQIQETQYF
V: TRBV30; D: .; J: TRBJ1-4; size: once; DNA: TGTGCCTGGAGTTACTGGGGGGCGGGAGGTGAAAAACTGTTTTTT; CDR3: CAWSYWGAGGEKLFF
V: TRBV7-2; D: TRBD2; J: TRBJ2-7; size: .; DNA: TGTGCCAGCAGCTTAGTCTCCAGCGGGACCTACGAGCAGTACTTC; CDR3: CASSLVSSGTYEQYF
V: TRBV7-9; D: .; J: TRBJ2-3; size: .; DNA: TGTGCCAGCAGCTTAACAGATAGCACAGATACGCAGTATTTT; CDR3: CASSLTDSTDTQYF
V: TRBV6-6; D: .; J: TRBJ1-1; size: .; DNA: TGTGCCAGCCAGGGGAATGGGCTTGAAGCTTTCTTT; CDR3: CASQGNGLEAFF
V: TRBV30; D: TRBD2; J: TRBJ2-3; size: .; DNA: TGTGCCTGGGACCAAAGGACTAGCTTAATCGCAGATACGCAGTATTTT; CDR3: CAWDQRTSLIADTQYF
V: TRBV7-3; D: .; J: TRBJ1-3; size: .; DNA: TGTGCCAGCAGCCTAAGGGGGGGTGGAAACACCATATATTTT; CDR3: CASSLRGGGNTIYF
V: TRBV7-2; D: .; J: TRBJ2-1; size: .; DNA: TGTGCCAGCAGCTTAGAATCGACAGCCCCAGGGAATGAGCAGTTCTTC; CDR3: CASSLESTAPGNEQFF
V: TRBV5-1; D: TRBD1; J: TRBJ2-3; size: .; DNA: TGCGCCAGCAGCTTGGGGGGGGGACAGGGCCAAGATACGCAGTATTTT; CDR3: CASSLGGGQGQDTQYF
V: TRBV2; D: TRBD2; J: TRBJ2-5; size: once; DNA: TGTGCCAGCAGTGAGCGGGAGGGCGAGACCCAGTACTTC; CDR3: CASSEREGETQYF
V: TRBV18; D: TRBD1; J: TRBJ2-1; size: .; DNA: TGTGCCAGCTCAAGAGCACCGGGACAGGGGATGAACAATGAGCAGTTCTTC; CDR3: CASSRAPGQGMNNEQFF